Below are 31 T cell receptor beta chains sequenced from a single sample in a study of control samples from healthy donors and cancer patients. TCRdb keeps only in-frame clones here, not all; method: immunoSEQ multiplex PCR. Here the sample spans fewer than 45,000 clones, 75% to 95% being singletons. Material: PBMCs. The receptors here all came from a woman aged 40 to 55 with head and neck cancer.

The CDR3 region is CASKGQSSYEQYF. The CDR3 DNA follows: TGTGCCAGTAAAGGTCAGAGCTCCTACGAGCAGTACTTC. The chain uses TRBV19 and TRBJ2-7; unclear D gene. The germline gives CDR1 LNHDA, CDR2 SQIVND (reference sequence). The CDR3 extends over 13 amino acids. With 7 bases removed from V and 0 bases from J, the gap between germline ends came to 10 bases.

The chain links TRBV6-4 to TRBJ2-3, with D unclear. Germline-derived CDR1 and CDR2 are MRHNA and SNTAGT. The CDR3 runs to 13 residues. The germline V and J ends were trimmed by 6 bases and 0 bases, with 7 bases remaining between them. Written as DNA, the CDR3 is TGTGCCAGCAGCTCCGGTAGCACAGATACGCAGTATTTT. It encodes CASSSGSTDTQYF.

This clone was seen just once. V usage is TRBV6-5 and J usage is TRBJ1-6, with D possibly being TRBD1 (6 bases). The germline CDR1 and CDR2 sequences are MNHEY and SVGAGI. With 6 bases removed from V and 6 bases from J, the gap between germline ends came to 15 bases. The CDR3 contains 15 residues. Here the CDR3 reads CASRDEGGLNSPLHF. CDR3 coding DNA: TGTGCCAGCAGAGACGAGGGGGGGCTTAATTCACCCCTCCACTTT.

The V call is TRBV10-3, the J call TRBJ2-1; 9 nucleotides agree with TRBD1. There are 12 residues in the CDR3. From germline, CDR1 is ENHRY and CDR2 SYGVKD. V was clipped by 10 bases and J by 8 bases; unmatched bases: 6. Here the CDR3 reads CATGTGLHEQFF. The CDR3 DNA is TGTGCCACCGGGACAGGGTTGCATGAGCAGTTCTTC.

This chain links TRBV5-1 with TRBJ2-1; tentatively, D is TRBD2 (6 bases). Between the trimmed V and J ends, which lost 0 bases and 8 bases, there was a span of 18 bases. Per germline, CDR1 SGHRS and CDR2 YFSETQ. The CDR3 is 16 amino acids. The CDR3 protein is CASSLAIGGRADEQFF. The CDR3 DNA is TGCGCCAGCAGCTTGGCCATCGGAGGGAGAGCAGATGAGCAGTTCTTC.

CDR3 region: CASSYEDNSPLHF. In DNA, the CDR3 is TGTGCCAGCAGTTACGAGGATAATTCACCCCTCCACTTT. The chain joins TRBV6-5 to TRBJ1-6; D not certain. The CDR3 runs to 13 residues. Trimming removed 2 bases at V and 5 bases at J, with 4 bases between. Germline values: CDR1 MNHEY, CDR2 SVGAGI.

This chain joins TRBV11-3 and TRBJ2-2, with TRBD2 matching 7 bases. The V and J ends lost 1 base and 4 bases, in that order; junction bases with no gene match: 3. This CDR3 spans 15 amino acids. The germline CDR1 and CDR2 sequences are SGHNT and YENEEA. CDR3 amino acids: CASSLGGSGTGELFF. The CDR3 DNA reads as TGTGCCAGCAGCTTAGGCGGGAGCGGCACCGGGGAGCTGTTTTTT.

This clone was seen once. The genes are TRBV11-2 and TRBJ2-1; D not certain. The CDR3 consists of 15 residues. CDR1 is SGHAT and CDR2 is FQNNGV in the germline V gene. V lost 6 bases to trimming and J lost 9 bases, with 21 bases between them. The CDR3 loop is CASRYSADPTFEQFF. CDR3 nucleotide sequence: TGTGCCAGCAGGTACAGTGCCGACCCGACGTTTGAGCAGTTCTTC.

The V and J genes are TRBV7-9 and TRBJ2-6, with D uncertain. Trimming pared 7 bases from V and 0 bases from J, leaving 13 bases between. Germline-derived CDR1 and CDR2 are SEHNR and FQNEAQ (reference sequence). The CDR3 spans 16 residues. The CDR3 DNA follows: TGTGCCAGCAACCCAGGAAAGGGCTCTGGGGCCAACGTCCTGACTTTC. Amino acid sequence: CASNPGKGSGANVLTF.

The genes are TRBV5-1 and TRBJ1-1; 7 nucleotides align to TRBD1. This CDR3 comprises 14 residues. Germline trimming cut 0 bases from V and 8 bases from J; bases unmatched to any gene: 7. Germline V gene data show CDR1 as SGHRS and CDR2 as YFSETQ. CDR3: CASSLDRGGSEAFF. CDR3 sequence (DNA): TGCGCCAGCAGCTTGGACAGGGGAGGAAGCGAAGCTTTCTTT.

The count of this clone is one. The gene calls are TRBV7-2 and TRBJ1-5, with D unclear. The CDR3 spans 15 residues. V was shortened by 1 base and J by 3 bases, with 10 bases between the two germline ends. The germline gives CDR1 SGHTA, CDR2 FQGNSA. DNA for the CDR3: TGTGCCAGCAGCTTAGAAGGAGGGTCCAATCAGCCCCAGCATTTT. It is translated as CASSLEGGSNQPQHF.

This chain links TRBV3-1 (or the pseudogene TRBV3-2) with TRBJ1-2; D possibly corresponds to TRBD1 (6 bases). Germline CDR1 reads LGHDT; CDR2 reads YNNKEL (reference sequence). This CDR3 has 15 residues. V lost 4 bases and J 8 bases, leaving 20 bases between the germline ends. The CDR3 coding sequence is TGTGCCAGCAGCCGGCCCTTAGGGGGGGCGGGAGGCTACACCTTC. Translating gives CASSRPLGGAGGYTF.

V usage is TRBV7-9 and J usage is TRBJ2-1, with 10 nucleotides matching TRBD2. V was pared by 5 bases and J by 6 bases, with 1 base of the junction left unmatched. CDR3 length: 13 residues. Germline CDR1 reads SEHNR; CDR2 reads FQNEAQ (reference sequence). CDR3 nucleotides: TGTGCCAGCAGCCGGACTAGCGGCAATGAGCAGTTCTTC. Protein: CASSRTSGNEQFF.

This sequence joins TRBV27 and TRBJ1-4, with 8 bases aligning to TRBD1. There are 14 residues in the CDR3. J lost 8 bases, V lost 6 bases, and 8 bases had no gene match. Per the germline V gene, CDR1 is MNHEY and CDR2 is SMNVEV (reference sequence). CDR3 loop: CASSWTGINEKLFF. The CDR3 DNA reads as TGTGCCAGCAGCTGGACAGGGATAAACGAAAAACTGTTTTTT.

The chain joins TRBV5-5 to TRBJ1-3, with TRBD1 matching over 9 bases. The CDR3 extends over 19 amino acids. Germline trimming cut 4 bases from V and 0 bases from J; bases unmatched to any gene: 14. Germline values: CDR1 SGHKS, CDR2 YYEKEE (reference sequence). The CDR3 sequence is CASSSTGGADLRSGNTIYF. Here the CDR3 DNA reads TGTGCCAGCAGCAGTACAGGGGGCGCGGACTTACGCTCTGGAAACACCATATATTTT.

The CDR3 DNA sequence: TGCAGCGTGTTATTTGGGGCTTCTAACTATGGCTACACCTTC. Residues: CSVLFGASNYGYTF. The genes are TRBV29-1 and TRBJ1-2; perhaps TRBD1 as D (5 bases). The germline CDR1 and CDR2 sequences are SQVTM and ANQGSEA. This CDR3 has 14 residues. Between the trimmed V and J ends, which lost 6 bases and 0 bases, there was a span of 14 bases.

The chain joins TRBV3-1 (or the pseudogene TRBV3-2) to TRBJ2-1; D remains unclear. CDR1 LGHDT and CDR2 YNNKEL come from the germline V gene (reference sequence). The CDR3 has 15 residues. V dropped 5 bases and J dropped 5 bases, with 16 bases sitting between them. The CDR3 here is CASSSLLSPHNEQFF. The CDR3 DNA reads as TGTGCCAGCAGCAGCCTTTTGAGTCCCCACAATGAGCAGTTCTTC.

DNA for the CDR3: TGTGCCTGGAGTCCCCCGGGACAGGGACAGGATGGCTACACCTTC. Protein sequence: CAWSPPGQGQDGYTF. This sequence joins TRBV30 and TRBJ1-2, with TRBD1 matching 9 bases. Germline loops: CDR1 GTSNPN, CDR2 SVGIG (reference sequence). V was clipped by 2 bases and J by 6 bases; unmatched bases: 10. The CDR3 loop spans 15 amino acids.

The J gene is TRBJ1-2, the V gene TRBV19; the D is unclear. The germline CDR1 and CDR2 sequences are LNHDA and SQIVND (reference sequence). The V end was cut by 9 bases, the J end by 2 bases, with 10 bases between. The CDR3 covers 12 residues. The CDR3 DNA reads as TGTGCCAGCGGACGGACCAACTATGGCTACACCTTC. Residues: CASGRTNYGYTF.

The chain combines TRBV7-8 with TRBJ2-6; D unclear. There are 14 residues in the CDR3. V lost 1 base to trimming and J lost 0 bases, with 1 base between them. Germline V gene data show CDR1 as SGHVS and CDR2 as FQNEAQ. In DNA, the CDR3 is TGTGCCAGCAGCTTAGTCTCTGGGGCCAACGTCCTGACTTTC. Translated, it gives CASSLVSGANVLTF.

This clone has more than one count but fewer than ten. J is TRBJ1-2 and V is TRBV5-8, with no clear D. The germline V and J ends were trimmed by 0 bases and 13 bases, with 10 bases remaining between them. The CDR3 contains 11 residues. Germline V gene sequence: CDR1 SGHTS, CDR2 YDEGEE. Written as DNA, the CDR3 is TGTGCCAGCAGCTTGGGAGGCGGTCTCACCTTC. This sequence encodes CASSLGGGLTF.

V gene TRBV28 combines with J gene TRBJ2-2, with 7 positions matching TRBD1. Trimming removed 10 bases from V and 1 base from J; junction bases left unmatched: 6. CDR3 length: 14 residues. Germline V lookup: CDR1 MDHEN, CDR2 SYDVKM. In DNA, the CDR3 is TGTGCCACAACCGGGACAGTGAACACCGGGGAGCTGTTTTTT. It is translated as CATTGTVNTGELFF.

The chain is built from TRBV19 and TRBJ2-7; D uncertain. Germline V gene sequence: CDR1 LNHDA, CDR2 SQIVND (reference sequence). The CDR3 covers 14 residues. The V end was cut by 4 bases, the J end by 6 bases, with 16 bases between. The CDR3 sequence: CASSSGRLRGEQYF. The CDR3, as DNA: TGTGCCAGTAGTAGTGGCAGATTAAGAGGCGAGCAGTACTTC.

The rearrangement links TRBV11-2 to TRBJ2-3, with D unclear. Trimming removed 4 bases from V and 2 bases from J, with 4 bases in between. This CDR3 region has 12 residues. In germline, CDR1 is SGHAT, CDR2 FQNNGV. CDR3 DNA: TGTGCCAGCAGCTGGCACACAGATACGCAGTATTTT. Translation gives CASSWHTDTQYF.

This clone showed up just once. The chain carries TRBV6-5 and TRBJ2-1, with D perhaps TRBD1 (5 bases). CDR3 size: 14 residues. Germline CDR1 is MNHEY and CDR2 is SVGAGI. Trimming left V 6 bases short and J 6 bases short, with 15 bases between. The CDR3 loop reads CASRQHTQGNEQFF. In DNA form, the CDR3 reads TGTGCCAGCAGGCAGCATACCCAGGGCAATGAGCAGTTCTTC.

The rearrangement uses TRBV29-1 and TRBJ1-2, with D uncertain. The CDR3 is made up of 12 amino acids. Germline V gene data show CDR1 as SQVTM and CDR2 as ANQGSEA. Trimming pared 8 bases from V and 0 bases from J, leaving 10 bases between. The CDR3 spells CSLFETNYGYTF. As DNA, the CDR3 is TGCAGCCTTTTTGAAACTAACTATGGCTACACCTTC.

The chain uses TRBV12-3 or TRBV12-4 and TRBJ1-1; D unclear. V was clipped by 3 bases and J by 1 base, with 3 bases between them. The CDR3 length is 12 residues. CDR3 amino acids: CASSFGNTEAFF. Written as DNA, the CDR3 is TGTGCCAGCAGTTTCGGGAACACTGAAGCTTTCTTT.

The chain is built from TRBV2 and TRBJ2-7; 7 bases are a match to TRBD1. This CDR3 comprises 15 residues. Per germline, CDR1 SNHLY and CDR2 FYNNEI. J lost 2 bases, V lost 3 bases, and 7 bases had no gene match. CDR3 protein: CASSDSGTATYEQYF. CDR3 nucleotides: TGTGCCAGCAGTGATTCCGGGACAGCAACCTACGAGCAGTACTTC.

The genes are TRBV4-2 and TRBJ2-7, with D possibly TRBD2 on 5 matching bases. CDR1 and CDR2 (germline): LGHNA, YNFKEQ. Trimming cost V 0 bases and J 5 bases, with 11 bases left between them. This CDR3 is built from 14 residues. CDR3 region: CASSQEGRYDEQYF. In nucleotides, the CDR3 is TGTGCCAGCAGCCAAGAGGGGAGATACGACGAGCAGTACTTC.

The gene calls are TRBV28 and TRBJ2-3; TRBD2 agrees at 8 bases. CDR3 length equals 19 residues. V dropped 5 bases and J dropped 1; count of bases not matched to a gene: 17. The germline V gene encodes CDR1 MDHEN and CDR2 SYDVKM. The CDR3 loop is CASSSRVAGGLGGTDTQYF. CDR3 DNA sequence: TGTGCCAGCAGTAGCAGGGTTGCGGGAGGCCTCGGGGGCACAGATACGCAGTATTTT.

This chain joins TRBV4-1 and TRBJ2-2; D not certain. The germline gives CDR1 MGHRA, CDR2 YSYEKL. The CDR3 totals 16 residues. V was trimmed by 1 base and J by 2 bases, leaving 11 bases between them. This chain's CDR3 is CASSQGSTENTGELFF. CDR3 sequence (DNA): TGCGCCAGCAGCCAAGGGTCGACGGAAAACACCGGGGAGCTGTTTTTT.